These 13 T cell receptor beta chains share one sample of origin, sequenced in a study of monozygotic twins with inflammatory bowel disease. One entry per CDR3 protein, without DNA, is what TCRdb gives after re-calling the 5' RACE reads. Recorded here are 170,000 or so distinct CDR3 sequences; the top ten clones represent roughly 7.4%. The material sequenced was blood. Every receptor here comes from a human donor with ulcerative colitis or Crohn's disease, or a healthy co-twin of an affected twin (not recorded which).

CDR3 in amino acids: CASSSPSRTSAYEQYF. This chain connects TRBV7-9 to TRBJ2-7; TCRdb names TRBD1, which stays unverified in the absence of DNA. Germline CDR1 SEHNR, CDR2 FQNEAQ (reference sequence). The CDR3 loop spans 16 amino acids.

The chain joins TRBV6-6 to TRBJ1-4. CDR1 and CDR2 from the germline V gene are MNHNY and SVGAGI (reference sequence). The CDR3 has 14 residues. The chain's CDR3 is CASSYSNLNEKLFF.

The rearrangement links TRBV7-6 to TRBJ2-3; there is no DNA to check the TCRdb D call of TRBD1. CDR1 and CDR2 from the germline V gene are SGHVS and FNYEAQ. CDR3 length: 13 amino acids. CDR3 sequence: CASSEGRPWAQYF.

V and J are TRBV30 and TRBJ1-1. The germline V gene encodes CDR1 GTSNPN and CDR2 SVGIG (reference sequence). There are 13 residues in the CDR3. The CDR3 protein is CAWSPQFNTEAFF.

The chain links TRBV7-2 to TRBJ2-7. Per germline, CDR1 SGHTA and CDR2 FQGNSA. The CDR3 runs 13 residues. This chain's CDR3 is CASSLAAVGEQYF.

This CDR3 is CASSLVYGHTGELFF. The chain uses TRBV7-6 and TRBJ2-2. CDR3 length: 15 amino acids. Germline CDR1 and CDR2: SGHVS and FNYEAQ.

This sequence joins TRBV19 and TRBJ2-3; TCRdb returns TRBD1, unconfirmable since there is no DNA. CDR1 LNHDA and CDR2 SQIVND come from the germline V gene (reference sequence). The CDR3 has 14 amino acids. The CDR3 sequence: CASSNDRAGDTQYF.

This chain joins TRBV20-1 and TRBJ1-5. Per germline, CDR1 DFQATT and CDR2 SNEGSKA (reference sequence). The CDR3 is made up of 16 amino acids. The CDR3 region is CSARTPGLYSNQPQHF.

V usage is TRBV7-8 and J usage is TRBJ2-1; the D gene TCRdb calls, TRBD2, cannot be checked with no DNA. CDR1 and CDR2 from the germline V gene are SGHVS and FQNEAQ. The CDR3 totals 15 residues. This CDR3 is CASSHGTSGSQMSFF.

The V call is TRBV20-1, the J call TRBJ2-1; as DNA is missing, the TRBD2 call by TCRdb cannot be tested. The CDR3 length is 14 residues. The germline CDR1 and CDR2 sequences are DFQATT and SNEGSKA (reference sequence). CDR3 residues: CSAGGTPTYNEQFF.

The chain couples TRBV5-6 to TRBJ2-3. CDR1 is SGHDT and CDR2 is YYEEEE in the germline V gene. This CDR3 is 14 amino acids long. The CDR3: CASRRVGVADTQYF.

CDR3 amino acids: CSVPGQGAYGYTF. This chain uses TRBV29-1 with TRBJ1-2; TCRdb proposes TRBD1, but this gene call is untestable without DNA. This CDR3 comprises 13 residues. Germline V gives CDR1 SQVTM, CDR2 ANQGSEA. The full variable domain, its missing parts supplied by reference TRBV29-1 and TRBJ1-2, is SAVISQKPSRDICQRGTSLTIQCQVDSQVTMMFWYRQQPGQSLTLIATANQGSEATYESGFVIDKFPISRPNLTFSTLTVSNMSPEDSSIYLCSVPGQGAYGYTFGSGTRLTVV.

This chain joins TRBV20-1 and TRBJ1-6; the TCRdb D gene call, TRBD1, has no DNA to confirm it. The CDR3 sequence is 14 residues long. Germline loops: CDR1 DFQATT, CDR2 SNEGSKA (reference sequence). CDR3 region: CSAHRGPYNSPLHF.